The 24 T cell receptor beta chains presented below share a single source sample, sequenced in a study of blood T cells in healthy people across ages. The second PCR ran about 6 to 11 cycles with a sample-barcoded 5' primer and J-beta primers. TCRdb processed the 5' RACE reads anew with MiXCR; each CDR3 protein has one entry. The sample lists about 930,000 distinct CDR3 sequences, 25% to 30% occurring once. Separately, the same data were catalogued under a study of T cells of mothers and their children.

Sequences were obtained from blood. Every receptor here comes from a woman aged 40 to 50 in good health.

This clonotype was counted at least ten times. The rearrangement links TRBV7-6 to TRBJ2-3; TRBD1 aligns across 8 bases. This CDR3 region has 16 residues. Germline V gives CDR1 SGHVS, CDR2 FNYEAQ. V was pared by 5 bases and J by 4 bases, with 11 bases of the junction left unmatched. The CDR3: CASSPARGRGPDTQYF. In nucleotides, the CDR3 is TGTGCCAGCAGCCCGGCCAGGGGGCGAGGGCCAGATACGCAGTATTTT.

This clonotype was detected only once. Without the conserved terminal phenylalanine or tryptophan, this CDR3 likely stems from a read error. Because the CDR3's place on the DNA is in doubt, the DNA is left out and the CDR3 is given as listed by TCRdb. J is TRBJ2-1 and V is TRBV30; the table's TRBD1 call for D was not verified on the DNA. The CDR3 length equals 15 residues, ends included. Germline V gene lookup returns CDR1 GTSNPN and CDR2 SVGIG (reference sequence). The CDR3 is CAWSPNFGQSYTFGS.

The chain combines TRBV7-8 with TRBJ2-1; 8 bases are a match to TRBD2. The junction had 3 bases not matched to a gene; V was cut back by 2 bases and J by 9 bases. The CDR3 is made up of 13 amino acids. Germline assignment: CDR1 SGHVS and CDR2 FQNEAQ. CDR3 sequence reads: CASSLFAGGEQFF. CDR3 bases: TGTGCCAGCAGCTTATTTGCGGGAGGTGAGCAGTTCTTC.

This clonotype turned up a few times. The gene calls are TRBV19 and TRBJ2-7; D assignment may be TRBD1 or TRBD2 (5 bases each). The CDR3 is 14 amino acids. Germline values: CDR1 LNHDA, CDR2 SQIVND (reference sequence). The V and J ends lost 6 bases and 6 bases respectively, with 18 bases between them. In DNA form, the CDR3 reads TGTGCCAGTAGCGACTCGGGACGACGCTCCGAGCAGTACTTC. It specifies CASSDSGRRSEQYF. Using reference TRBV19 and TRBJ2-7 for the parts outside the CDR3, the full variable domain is DGGITQSPKYLFRKEGQNVTLSCEQNLNHDAMYWYRQDPGQGLRLIYYSQIVNDFQKGDIAEGYSVSREKKESFPLTVTSAQKNPTAFYLCASSDSGRRSEQYFGPGTRLTVT.

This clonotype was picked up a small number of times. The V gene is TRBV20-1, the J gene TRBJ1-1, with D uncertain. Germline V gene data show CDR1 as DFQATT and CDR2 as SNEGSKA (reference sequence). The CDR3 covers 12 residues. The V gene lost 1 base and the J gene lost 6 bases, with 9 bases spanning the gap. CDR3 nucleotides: TGCAGTGCTAGAGTCGGCCACGCTGAAGCTTTCTTT. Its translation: CSARVGHAEAFF.

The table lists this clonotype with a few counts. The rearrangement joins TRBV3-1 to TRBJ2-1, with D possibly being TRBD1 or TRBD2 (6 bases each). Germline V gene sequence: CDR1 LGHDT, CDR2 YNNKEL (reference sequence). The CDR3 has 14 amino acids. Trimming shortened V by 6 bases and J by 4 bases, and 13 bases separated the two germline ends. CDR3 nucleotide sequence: TGTGCCAGCAGGGGCCGGGGGCCTTACAATGAGCAGTTCTTC. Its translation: CASRGRGPYNEQFF.

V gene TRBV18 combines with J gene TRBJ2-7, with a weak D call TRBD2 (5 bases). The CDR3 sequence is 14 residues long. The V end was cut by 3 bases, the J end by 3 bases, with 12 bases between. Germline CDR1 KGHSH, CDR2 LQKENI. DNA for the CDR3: TGTGCCAGCTCACCCCTCGGGGATATCTACGAGCAGTACTTC. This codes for CASSPLGDIYEQYF.

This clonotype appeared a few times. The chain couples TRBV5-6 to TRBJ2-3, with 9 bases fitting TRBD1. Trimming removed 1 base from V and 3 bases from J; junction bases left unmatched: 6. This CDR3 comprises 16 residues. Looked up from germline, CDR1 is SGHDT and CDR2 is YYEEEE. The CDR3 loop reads CASSLLVDRGTDTQYF. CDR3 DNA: TGTGCCAGCAGCTTGTTGGTGGACAGGGGTACAGATACGCAGTATTTT.

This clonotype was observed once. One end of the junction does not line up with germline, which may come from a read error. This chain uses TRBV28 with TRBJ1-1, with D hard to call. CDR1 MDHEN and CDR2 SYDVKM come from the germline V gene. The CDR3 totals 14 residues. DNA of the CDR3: TGTGCCAGCAGCCGACATTCGGGGAGGACTGGAGCTTTCTTT. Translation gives CASSRHSGRTGAFF.

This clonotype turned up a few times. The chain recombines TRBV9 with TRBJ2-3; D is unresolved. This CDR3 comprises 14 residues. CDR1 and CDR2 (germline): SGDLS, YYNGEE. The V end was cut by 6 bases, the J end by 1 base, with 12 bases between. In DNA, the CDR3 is TGTGCCAGCAACAAAGCTGGGGGCACAGATACGCAGTATTTT. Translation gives CASNKAGGTDTQYF.

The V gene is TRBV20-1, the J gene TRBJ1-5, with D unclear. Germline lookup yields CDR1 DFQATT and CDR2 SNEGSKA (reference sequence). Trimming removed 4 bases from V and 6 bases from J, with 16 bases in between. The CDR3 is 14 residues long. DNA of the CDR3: TGCAGTGCTAAAGAACGGGGTTTAGCTCAGCCCCAGCATTTT. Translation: CSAKERGLAQPQHF.

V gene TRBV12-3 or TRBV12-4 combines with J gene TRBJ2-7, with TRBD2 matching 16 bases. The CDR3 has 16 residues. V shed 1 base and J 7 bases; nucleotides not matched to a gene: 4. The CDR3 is CASSLGGLAGGLEQYF. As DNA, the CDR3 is TGTGCCAGCAGTTTAGGGGGACTAGCGGGGGGGCTAGAGCAGTACTTC.

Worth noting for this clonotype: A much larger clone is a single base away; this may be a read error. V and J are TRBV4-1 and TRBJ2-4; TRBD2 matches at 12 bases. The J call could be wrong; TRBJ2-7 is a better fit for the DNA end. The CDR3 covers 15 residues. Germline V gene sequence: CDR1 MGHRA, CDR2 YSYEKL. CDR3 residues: CASNQPSGGAYEQYF. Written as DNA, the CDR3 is TGCGCCAGCAACCAACCTAGCGGGGGGGCCTACGAGCAGTACTTC.

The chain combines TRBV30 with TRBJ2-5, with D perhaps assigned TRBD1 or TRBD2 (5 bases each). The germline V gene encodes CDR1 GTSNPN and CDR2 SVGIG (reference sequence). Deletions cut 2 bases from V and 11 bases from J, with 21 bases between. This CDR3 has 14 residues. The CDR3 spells CAWSRSGDRGPQYF. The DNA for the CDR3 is TGTGCCTGGAGTCGCAGTGGGGACCGGGGACCGCAGTACTTC.

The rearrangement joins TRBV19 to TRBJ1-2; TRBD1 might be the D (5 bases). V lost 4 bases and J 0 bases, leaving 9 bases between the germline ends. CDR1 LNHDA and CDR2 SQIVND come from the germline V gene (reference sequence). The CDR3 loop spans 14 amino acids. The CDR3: CASSTDRTNYGYTF. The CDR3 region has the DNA TGTGCCAGTAGTACCGACAGAACTAACTATGGCTACACCTTC.

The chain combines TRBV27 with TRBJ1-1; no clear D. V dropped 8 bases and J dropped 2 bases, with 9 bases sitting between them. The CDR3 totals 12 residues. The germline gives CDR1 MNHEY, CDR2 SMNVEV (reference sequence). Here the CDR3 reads CASSTINTEAFF. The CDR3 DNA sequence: TGTGCCAGCTCGACAATAAACACTGAAGCTTTCTTT.

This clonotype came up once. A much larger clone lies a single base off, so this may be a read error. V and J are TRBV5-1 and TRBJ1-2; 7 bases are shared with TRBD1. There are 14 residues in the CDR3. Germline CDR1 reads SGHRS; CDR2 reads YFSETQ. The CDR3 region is CASGLRSWDSGYTF. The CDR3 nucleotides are TGCGCCAGCGGCTTGAGGTCGTGGGACAGTGGCTACACCTTC.

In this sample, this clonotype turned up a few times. As DNA, the CDR3 is TGTGCCAGCACCAAACCTACGGCTGAAGCTTTCTTT. Amino acids: CASTKPTAEAFF. The gene calls are TRBV2 and TRBJ1-1; D is uncertain. The germline V gene has CDR1 SNHLY and CDR2 FYNNEI. The CDR3 totals 12 residues. Deletions cut 7 bases from V and 6 bases from J, with 12 bases between.

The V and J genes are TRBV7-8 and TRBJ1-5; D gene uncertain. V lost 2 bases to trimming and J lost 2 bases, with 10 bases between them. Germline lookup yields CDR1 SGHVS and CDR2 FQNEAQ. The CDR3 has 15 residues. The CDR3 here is CASSLIARGNQPQHF. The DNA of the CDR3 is TGTGCCAGCAGCTTAATCGCTCGTGGCAATCAGCCCCAGCATTTT.

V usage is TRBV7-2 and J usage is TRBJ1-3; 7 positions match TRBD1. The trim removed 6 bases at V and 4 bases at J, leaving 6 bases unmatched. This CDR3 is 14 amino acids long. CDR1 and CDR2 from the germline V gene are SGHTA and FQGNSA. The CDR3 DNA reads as TGTGCCAGCAGTGTTTCGGGACAGGGAAACACCATATATTTT. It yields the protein CASSVSGQGNTIYF.

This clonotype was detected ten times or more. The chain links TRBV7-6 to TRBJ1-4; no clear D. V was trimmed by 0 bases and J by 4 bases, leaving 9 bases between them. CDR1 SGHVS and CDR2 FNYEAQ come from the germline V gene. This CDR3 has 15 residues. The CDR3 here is CASSLAGKLNEKLFF. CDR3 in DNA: TGTGCCAGCAGCTTAGCGGGCAAACTTAATGAAAAACTGTTTTTT. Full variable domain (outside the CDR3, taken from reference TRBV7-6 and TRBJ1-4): GAGVSQSPRYKVTKRGQDVALRCDPISGHVSLYWYRQALGQGPEFLTYFNYEAQQDKSGLPNDRFSAERPEGSISTLTIQRTEQRDSAMYRCASSLAGKLNEKLFFGSGTQLSVL.

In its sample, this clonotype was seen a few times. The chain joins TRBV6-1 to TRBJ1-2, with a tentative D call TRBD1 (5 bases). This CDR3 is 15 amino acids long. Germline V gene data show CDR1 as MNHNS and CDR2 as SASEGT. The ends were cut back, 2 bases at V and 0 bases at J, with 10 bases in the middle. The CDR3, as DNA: TGTGCCAGCAGTGAATATGACAGTTCTAACTATGGCTACACCTTC. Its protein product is CASSEYDSSNYGYTF.

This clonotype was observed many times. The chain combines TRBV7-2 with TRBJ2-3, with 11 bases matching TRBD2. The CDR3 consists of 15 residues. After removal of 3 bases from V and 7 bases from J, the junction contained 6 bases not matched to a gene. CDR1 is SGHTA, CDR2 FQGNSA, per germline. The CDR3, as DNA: TGTGCCAGCAGCTTGACTAGCGGGGCGGTTCATACGCAGTATTTT. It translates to CASSLTSGAVHTQYF.

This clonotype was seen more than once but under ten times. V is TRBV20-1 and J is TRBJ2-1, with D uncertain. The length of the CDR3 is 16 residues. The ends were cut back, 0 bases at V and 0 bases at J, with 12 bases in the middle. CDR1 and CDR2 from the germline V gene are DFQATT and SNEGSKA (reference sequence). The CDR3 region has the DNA TGCAGTGCTAGAGATCAGCGAGTCACCTCCTACAATGAGCAGTTCTTC. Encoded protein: CSARDQRVTSYNEQFF.